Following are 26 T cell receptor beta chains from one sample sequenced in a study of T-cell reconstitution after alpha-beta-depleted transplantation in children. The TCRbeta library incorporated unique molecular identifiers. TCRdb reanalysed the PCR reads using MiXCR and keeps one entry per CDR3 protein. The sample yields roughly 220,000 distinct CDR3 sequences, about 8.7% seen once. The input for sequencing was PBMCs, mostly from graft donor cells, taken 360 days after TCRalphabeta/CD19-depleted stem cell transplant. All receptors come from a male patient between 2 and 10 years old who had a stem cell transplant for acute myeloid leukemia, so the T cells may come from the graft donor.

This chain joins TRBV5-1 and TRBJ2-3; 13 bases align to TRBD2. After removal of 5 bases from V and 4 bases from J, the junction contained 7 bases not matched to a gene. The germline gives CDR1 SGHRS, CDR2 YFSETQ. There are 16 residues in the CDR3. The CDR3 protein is CASRPRLAGGPDTQYF. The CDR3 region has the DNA TGCGCCAGCAGACCCCGACTAGCGGGGGGCCCAGATACGCAGTATTTT.

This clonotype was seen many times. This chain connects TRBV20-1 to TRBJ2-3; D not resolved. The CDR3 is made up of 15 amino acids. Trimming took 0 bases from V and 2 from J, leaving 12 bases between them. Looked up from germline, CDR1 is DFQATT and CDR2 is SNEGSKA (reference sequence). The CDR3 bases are TGCAGTGCTAGAGATCCCCAGTGGTCCACAGATACGCAGTATTTT. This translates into CSARDPQWSTDTQYF.

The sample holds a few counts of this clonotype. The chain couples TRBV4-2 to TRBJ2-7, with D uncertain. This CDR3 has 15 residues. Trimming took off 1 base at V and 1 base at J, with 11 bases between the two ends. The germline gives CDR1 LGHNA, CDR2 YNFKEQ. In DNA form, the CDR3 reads TGTGCCAGCAGCCAAGTTTTGGCCAGGTCCTACGAGCAGTACTTC. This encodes CASSQVLARSYEQYF.

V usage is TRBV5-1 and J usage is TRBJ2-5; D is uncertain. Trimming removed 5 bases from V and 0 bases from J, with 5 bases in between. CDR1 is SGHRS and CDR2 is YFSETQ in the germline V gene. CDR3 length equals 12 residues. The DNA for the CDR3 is TGCGCCAGCAGACTAAACCAAGAGACCCAGTACTTC. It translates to CASRLNQETQYF.

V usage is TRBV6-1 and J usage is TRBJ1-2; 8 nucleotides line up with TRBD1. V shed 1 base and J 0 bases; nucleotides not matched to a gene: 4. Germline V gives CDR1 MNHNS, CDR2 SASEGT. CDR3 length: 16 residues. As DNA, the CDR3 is TGTGCCAGCAGTGAAGGGGGACAGGCAGCTAACTATGGCTACACCTTC. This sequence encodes CASSEGGQAANYGYTF.

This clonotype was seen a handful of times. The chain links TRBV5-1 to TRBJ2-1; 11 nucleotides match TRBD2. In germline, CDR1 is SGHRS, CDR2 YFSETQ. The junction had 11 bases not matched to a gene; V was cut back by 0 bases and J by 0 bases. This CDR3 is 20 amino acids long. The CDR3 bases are TGCGCCAGCAGCTTGGCGTCTAGCGGGGGGCCCACCCCCTCCTACAATGAGCAGTTCTTC. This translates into CASSLASSGGPTPSYNEQFF.

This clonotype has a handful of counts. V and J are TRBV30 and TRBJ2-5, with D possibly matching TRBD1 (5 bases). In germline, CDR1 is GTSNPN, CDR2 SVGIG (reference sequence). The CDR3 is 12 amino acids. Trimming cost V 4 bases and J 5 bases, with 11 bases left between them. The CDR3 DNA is TGTGCCTGGAAGGCAGGGCAGGAGACCCAGTACTTC. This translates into CAWKAGQETQYF.

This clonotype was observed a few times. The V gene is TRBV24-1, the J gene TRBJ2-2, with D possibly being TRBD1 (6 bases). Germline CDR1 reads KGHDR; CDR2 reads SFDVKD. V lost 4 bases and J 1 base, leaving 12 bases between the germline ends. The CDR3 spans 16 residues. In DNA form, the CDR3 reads TGTGCCACCAGTGACAGCATGGACAGGAACACCGGGGAGCTGTTTTTT. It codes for CATSDSMDRNTGELFF.

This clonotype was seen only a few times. The CDR3 spells CSASRWGLAGNEQFF. CDR3 coding DNA: TGCAGTGCTAGCCGGTGGGGACTAGCGGGGAATGAGCAGTTCTTC. This rearrangement joins TRBV20-1 to TRBJ2-1; 13 nucleotides match TRBD2. There are 15 residues in the CDR3. Germline assignment: CDR1 DFQATT and CDR2 SNEGSKA (reference sequence). J lost 7 bases, V lost 3 bases, and 6 bases had no gene match.

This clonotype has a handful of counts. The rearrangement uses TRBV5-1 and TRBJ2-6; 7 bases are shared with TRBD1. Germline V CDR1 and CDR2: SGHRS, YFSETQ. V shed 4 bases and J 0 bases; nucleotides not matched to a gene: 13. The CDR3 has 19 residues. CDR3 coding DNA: TGCGCCAGCAGCCGAACGTTAAGGGACAGAAGCTCTGGGGCCAACGTCCTGACTTTC. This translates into CASSRTLRDRSSGANVLTF.

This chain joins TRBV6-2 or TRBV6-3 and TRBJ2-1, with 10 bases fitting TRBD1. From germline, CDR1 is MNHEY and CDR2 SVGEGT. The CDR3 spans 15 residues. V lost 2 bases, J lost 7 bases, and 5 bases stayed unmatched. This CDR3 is CASSYEDRGWNEQFF. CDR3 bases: TGTGCCAGCAGTTACGAGGACAGGGGGTGGAATGAGCAGTTCTTC.

As DNA, the CDR3 is TGTGCCTGGAGTAATATAATCAGGTCTGAAGCTTTCTTT. Amino acids: CAWSNIIRSEAFF. The gene calls are TRBV30 and TRBJ1-1, with unresolved D. The ends were cut back, 2 bases at V and 6 bases at J, with 13 bases in the middle. Germline CDR1 is GTSNPN and CDR2 is SVGIG (reference sequence). The CDR3 spans 13 residues.

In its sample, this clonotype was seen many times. The CDR3 nucleotides read TGCGCCAGCAGCTTGGGGGAATCTATCGGCGGGGAGCTGTTTTTT. Translating gives CASSLGESIGGELFF. The chain uses TRBV5-1 and TRBJ2-2, with D unresolved. Germline V gene data show CDR1 as SGHRS and CDR2 as YFSETQ. The CDR3 is 15 amino acids. Trimming pared 0 bases from V and 7 bases from J, leaving 13 bases between.

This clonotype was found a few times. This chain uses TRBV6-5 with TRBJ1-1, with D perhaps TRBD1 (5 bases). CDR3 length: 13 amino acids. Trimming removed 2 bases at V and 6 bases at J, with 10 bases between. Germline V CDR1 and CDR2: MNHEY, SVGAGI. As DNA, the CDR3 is TGTGCCAGCAGTTACAGGGGTGCGTCTGAAGCTTTCTTT. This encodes CASSYRGASEAFF.

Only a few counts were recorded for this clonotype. CDR3 coding DNA: TGTGCCAGCAGTCTAGGACCCGCCTCGGATACGCAGTATTTT. It is translated as CASSLGPASDTQYF. The rearrangement uses TRBV12-3 or TRBV12-4 and TRBJ2-3; D is unresolved. There are 14 residues in the CDR3. Trimming left V 5 bases short and J 6 bases short, with 15 bases between.

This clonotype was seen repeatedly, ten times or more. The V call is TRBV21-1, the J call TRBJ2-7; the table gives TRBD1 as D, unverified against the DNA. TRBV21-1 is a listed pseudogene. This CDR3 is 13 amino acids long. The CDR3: CASSRQGRLEQYV. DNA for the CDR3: TGTGCCAGCAGCAGACAGGGGAGGTTGGAGCAGTACGTC.

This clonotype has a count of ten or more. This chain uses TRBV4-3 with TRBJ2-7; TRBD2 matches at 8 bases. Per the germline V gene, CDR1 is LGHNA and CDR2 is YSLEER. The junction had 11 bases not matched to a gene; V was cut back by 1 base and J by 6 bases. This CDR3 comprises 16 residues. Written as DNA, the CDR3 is TGCGCCAGCAGCCAAGGTGGCGGGAGGCGCTTTAGCGAGCAGTACTTC. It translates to CASSQGGGRRFSEQYF.

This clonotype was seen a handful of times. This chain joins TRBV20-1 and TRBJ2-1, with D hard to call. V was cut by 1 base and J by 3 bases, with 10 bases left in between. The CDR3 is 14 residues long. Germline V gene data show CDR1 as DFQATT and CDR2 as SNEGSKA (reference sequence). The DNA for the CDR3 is TGCAGTGCTAGAGCCCCCCTCTTCTACAATGAGCAGTTCTTC. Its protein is CSARAPLFYNEQFF.

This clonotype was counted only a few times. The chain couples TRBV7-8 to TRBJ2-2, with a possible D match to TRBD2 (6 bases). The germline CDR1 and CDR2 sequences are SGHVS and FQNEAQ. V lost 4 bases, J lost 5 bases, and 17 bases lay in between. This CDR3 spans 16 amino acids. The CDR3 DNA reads TGTGCCAGCAGCTCCTACGGGGGAGTAGGTACCGGGGAGCTGTTTTTT. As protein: CASSSYGGVGTGELFF.

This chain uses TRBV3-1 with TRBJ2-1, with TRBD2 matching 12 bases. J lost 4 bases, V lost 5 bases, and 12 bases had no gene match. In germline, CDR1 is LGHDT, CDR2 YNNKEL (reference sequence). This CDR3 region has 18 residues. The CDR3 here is CASSNTRAGLAGYNEQFF. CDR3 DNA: TGTGCCAGCAGCAACACCCGAGCGGGACTAGCGGGTTACAATGAGCAGTTCTTC.

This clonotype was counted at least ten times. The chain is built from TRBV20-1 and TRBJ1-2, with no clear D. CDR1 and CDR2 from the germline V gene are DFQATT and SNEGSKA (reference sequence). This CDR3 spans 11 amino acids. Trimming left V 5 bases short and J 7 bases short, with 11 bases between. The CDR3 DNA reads TGCAGTGCTTTGTGGGGTTTTGGCTACACCTTC. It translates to CSALWGFGYTF.

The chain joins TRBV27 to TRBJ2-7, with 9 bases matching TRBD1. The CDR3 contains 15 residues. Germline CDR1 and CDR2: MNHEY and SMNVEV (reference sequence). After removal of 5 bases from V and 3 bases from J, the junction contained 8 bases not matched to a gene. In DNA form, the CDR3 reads TGTGCCAGCAGTCCTCGGACAGGGGCCCACTACGAGCAGTACTTC. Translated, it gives CASSPRTGAHYEQYF.

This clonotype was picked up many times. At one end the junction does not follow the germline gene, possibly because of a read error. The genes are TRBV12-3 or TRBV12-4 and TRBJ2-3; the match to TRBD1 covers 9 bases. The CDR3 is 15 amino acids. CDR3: CASSIDGTGRPATQF. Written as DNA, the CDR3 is TGTGCCAGCAGCATCGACGGGACAGGGAGGCCCGCTACCCAATTT.

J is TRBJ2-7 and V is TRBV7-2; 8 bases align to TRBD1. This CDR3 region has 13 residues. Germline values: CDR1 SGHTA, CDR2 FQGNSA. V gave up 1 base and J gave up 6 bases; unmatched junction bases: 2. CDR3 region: CASSLGQGIEQYF. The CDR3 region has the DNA TGTGCCAGCAGCTTAGGACAGGGGATCGAGCAGTACTTC.

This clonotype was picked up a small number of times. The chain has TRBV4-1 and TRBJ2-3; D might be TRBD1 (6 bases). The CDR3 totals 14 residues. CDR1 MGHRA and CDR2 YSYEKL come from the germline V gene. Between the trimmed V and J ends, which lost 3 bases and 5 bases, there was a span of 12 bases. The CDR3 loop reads CASSQPVRGDTQYF. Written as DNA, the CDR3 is TGCGCCAGCAGCCAGCCGGTCAGGGGAGATACGCAGTATTTT.

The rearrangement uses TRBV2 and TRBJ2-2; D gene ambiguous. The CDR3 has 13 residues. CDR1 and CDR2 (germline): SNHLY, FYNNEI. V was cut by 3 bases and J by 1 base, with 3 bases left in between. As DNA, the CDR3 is TGTGCCAGCAGTGATGGGAACACCGGGGAGCTGTTTTTT. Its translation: CASSDGNTGELFF.